This TCR beta chain was identified in a study of CD8+ T cells in alopecia areata. Study-wide context: Administration of oral tofacitinib to treated patients was at 5 to 10 mg twice daily. Severity scores in treated patients reflected the percentage of scalp affected.

Broader study findings: Tofacitinib significantly reduced both scalp clonality and expanded CD8+ clones among the top 100.

In regard to this clone: What it binds is unknown. In the same sample, other DNA sequences code for this CDR3.

RNA, once extracted, was reverse transcribed into cDNA for use as the sequencing template. Sequenced by immunoSEQ multiplex PCR; TCRdb stores in-frame clones only, minus some. The profile shows about 250,000 clones, about 62% of them singletons. The treatment: oral pan-JAK inhibitor, 5-10 mg twice daily. Peripheral blood and lesional scalp punch biopsies came from alopecia areata patients. The CDR3 totals 15 residues. Trimming removed 0 bases at V and 6 bases at J, with 10 bases between. CDR1 SGDLS and CDR2 YYNGEE come from the germline V gene. Sample: CD4+ T cells sorted from blood, taken around week 53, from a patient treated with tofacitinib. The sequence was collected from a human donor with alopecia areata. J is TRBJ1-6 and V is TRBV9; TRBD1 might be the D (5 bases). The CDR3 sequence is CASSVVAGSNSPLHF. CDR3 sequence (DNA): TGTGCCAGCAGCGTAGTAGCAGGGAGTAATTCACCCCTCCACTTT.